What follows is one TCR beta chain and its context. Its target is unknown. The data belong to a study of cytomegalovirus exposure and HLA in healthy donors. Study findings and constraints: In vitro assays verified that three CMV-associated chains recognized CMV antigens specifically.

This PCR relied on a set of 60 Vbeta primers and 13 Jbeta primers. Repertoires were generated with immunoSEQ multiplex PCR, while TCRdb's copy carries only in-frame clones and drops some. This sample has approximately 160,000 clones, with 75% to 90% found just once. V lost 4 bases to trimming and J lost 7 bases, with 11 bases between them. From germline, CDR1 is SNHLY and CDR2 FYNNEI. The CDR3 runs 13 residues. Sequencing was done on a sample of PBMCs. The chain recombines TRBV2 with TRBJ1-5, with D possibly matching TRBD1 (5 bases). This clonotype was obtained from a human donor in good health. In DNA, the CDR3 is TGTGCCAGCAGTGTCGGGGGTGGACAGCCCCAGCATTTT. Translating it yields CASSVGGGQPQHF.